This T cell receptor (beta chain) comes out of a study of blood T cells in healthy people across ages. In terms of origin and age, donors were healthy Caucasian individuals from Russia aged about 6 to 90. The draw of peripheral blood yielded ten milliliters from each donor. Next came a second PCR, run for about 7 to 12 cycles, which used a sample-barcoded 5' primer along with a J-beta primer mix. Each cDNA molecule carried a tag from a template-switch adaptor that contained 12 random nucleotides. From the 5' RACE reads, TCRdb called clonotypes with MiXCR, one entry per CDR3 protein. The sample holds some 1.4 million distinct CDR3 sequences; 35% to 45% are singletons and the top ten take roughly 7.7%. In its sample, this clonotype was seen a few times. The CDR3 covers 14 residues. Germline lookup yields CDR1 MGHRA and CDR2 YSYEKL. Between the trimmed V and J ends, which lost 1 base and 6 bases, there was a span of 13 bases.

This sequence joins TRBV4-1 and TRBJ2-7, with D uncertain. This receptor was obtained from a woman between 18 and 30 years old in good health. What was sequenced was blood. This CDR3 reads CASSQAGIDVEQYF. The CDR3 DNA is TGCGCCAGCAGCCAAGCTGGAATAGACGTCGAGCAGTACTTC.